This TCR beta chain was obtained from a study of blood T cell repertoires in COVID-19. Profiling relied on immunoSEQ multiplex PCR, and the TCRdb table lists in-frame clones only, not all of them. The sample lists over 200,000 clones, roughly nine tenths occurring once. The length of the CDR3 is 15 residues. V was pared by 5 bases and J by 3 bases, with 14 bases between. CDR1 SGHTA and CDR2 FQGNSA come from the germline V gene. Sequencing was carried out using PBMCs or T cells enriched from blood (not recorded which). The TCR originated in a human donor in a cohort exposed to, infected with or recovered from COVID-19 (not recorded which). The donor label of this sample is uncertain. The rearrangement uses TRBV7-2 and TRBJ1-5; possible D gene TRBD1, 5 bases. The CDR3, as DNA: TGTGCCAGCAGCGCGGACATTGGGTTCAATCAGCCCCAGCATTTT. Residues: CASSADIGFNQPQHF. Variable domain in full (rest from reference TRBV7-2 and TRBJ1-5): GAGVSQSPSNKVTEKGKDVELRCDPISGHTALYWYRQSLGQGLEFLIYFQGNSAPDKSGLPSDRFSAERTGGSVSTLTIQRTQQEDSAVYLCASSADIGFNQPQHFGDGTRLSIL.